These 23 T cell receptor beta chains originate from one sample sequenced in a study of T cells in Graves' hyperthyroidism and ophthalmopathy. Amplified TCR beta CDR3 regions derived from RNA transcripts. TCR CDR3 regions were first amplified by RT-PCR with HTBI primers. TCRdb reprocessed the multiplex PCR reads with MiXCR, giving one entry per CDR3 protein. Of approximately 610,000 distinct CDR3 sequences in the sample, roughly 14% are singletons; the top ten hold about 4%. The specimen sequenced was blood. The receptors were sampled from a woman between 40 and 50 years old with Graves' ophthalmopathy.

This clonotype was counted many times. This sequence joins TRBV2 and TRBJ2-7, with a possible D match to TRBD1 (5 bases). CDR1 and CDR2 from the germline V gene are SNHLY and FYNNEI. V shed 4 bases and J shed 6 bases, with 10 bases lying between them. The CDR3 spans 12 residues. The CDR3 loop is CASSAGLVEQYF. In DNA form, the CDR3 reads TGTGCCAGCAGTGCAGGGTTGGTCGAGCAGTACTTC.

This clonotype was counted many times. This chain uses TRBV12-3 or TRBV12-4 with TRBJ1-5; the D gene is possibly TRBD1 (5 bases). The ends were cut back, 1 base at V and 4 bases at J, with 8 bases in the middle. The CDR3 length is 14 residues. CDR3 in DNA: TGTGCCAGCAGTTTAGATTGGGGGAATCAGCCCCAGCATTTT. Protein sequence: CASSLDWGNQPQHF.

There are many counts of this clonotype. The CDR3 region is CSATPDLLAGGSETQYF. The DNA of the CDR3 is TGCAGTGCTACCCCTGATCTACTAGCGGGAGGGAGTGAGACCCAGTACTTC. This sequence joins TRBV20-1 and TRBJ2-5; TRBD2 matches 13 bases. The CDR3 covers 17 residues. The V and J ends lost 4 bases and 5 bases, in that order; junction bases with no gene match: 13. The V gene's germline CDR1 is DFQATT and CDR2 SNEGSKA (reference sequence).

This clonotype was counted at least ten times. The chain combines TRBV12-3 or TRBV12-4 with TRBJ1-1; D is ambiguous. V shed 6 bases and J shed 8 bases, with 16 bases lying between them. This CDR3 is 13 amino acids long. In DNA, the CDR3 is TGTGCCAGCAGGCCTGCCGGAGGTGGGGAAGCTTTCTTT. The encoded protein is CASRPAGGGEAFF.

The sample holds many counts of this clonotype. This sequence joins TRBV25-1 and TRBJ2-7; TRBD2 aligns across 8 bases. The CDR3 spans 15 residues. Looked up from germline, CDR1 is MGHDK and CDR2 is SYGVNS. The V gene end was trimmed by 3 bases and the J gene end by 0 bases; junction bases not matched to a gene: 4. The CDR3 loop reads CASSDSSGDSYEQYF. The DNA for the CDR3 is TGTGCCAGCAGTGATAGTAGCGGGGACTCCTACGAGCAGTACTTC.

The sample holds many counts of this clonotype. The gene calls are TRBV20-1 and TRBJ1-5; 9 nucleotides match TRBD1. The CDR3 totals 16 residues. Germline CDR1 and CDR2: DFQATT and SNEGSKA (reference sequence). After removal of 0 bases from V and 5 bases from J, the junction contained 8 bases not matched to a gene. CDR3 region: CSARELTGTGYQPQHF. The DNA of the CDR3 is TGCAGTGCTAGAGAATTAACCGGGACAGGGTATCAGCCCCAGCATTTT.

The CDR3 sequence is CASKAVTGGLETQYF. In DNA form, the CDR3 reads TGTGCCAGTAAGGCGGTAACGGGAGGATTGGAGACCCAGTACTTC. V and J are TRBV19 and TRBJ2-5; 7 positions match TRBD2. The CDR3 totals 15 residues. V lost 7 bases and J lost 5; bases outside the gene matches: 13. Germline assignment: CDR1 LNHDA and CDR2 SQIVND (reference sequence).

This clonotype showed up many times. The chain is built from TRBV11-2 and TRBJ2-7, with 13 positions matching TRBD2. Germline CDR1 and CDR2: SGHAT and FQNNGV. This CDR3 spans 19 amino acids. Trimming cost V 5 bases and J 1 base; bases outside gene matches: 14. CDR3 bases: TGTGCCAGCAGCCCCAGACTAGCGGGAGGCCCAATCACATCCTACGAGCAGTACTTC. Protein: CASSPRLAGGPITSYEQYF.

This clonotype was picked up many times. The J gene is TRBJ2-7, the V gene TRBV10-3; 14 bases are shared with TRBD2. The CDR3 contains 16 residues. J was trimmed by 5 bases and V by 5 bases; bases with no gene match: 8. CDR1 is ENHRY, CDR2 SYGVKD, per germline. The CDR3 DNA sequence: TGTGCCATCAGTACCGGGACTAGCGGGAGTTTCGACGAGCAGTACTTC. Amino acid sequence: CAISTGTSGSFDEQYF.

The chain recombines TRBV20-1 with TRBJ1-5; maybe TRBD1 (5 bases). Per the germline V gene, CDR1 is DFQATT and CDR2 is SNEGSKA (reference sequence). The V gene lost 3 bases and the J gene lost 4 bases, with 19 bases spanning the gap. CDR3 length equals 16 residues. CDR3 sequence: CSASELGLGANQPQHF. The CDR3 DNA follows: TGCAGTGCTAGCGAGCTCGGTCTTGGGGCTAATCAGCCCCAGCATTTT.

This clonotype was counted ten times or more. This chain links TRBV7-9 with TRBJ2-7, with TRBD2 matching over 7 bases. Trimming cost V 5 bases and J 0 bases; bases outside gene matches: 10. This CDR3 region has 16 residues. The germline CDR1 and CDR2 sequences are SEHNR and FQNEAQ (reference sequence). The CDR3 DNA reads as TGTGCCAGCAGCCCCACCGGGACTACCGGCTCCTACGAGCAGTACTTC. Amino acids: CASSPTGTTGSYEQYF.

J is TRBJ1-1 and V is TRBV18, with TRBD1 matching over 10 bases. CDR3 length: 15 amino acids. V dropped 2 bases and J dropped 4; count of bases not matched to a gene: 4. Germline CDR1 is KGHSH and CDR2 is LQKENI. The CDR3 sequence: CASSPSGQGPTEAFF. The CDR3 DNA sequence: TGTGCCAGCTCACCATCGGGACAGGGGCCCACTGAAGCTTTCTTT.

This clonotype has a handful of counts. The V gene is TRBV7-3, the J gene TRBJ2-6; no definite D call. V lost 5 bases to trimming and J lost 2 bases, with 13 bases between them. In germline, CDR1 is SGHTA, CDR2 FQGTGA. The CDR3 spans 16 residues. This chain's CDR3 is CASSPYGSAGANVLTF. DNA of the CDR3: TGTGCCAGCAGCCCCTACGGGTCGGCTGGGGCCAACGTCCTGACTTTC.

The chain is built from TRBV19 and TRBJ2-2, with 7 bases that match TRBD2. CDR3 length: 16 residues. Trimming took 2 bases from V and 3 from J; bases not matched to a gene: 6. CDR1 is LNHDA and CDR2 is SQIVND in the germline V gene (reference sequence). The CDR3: CASSISPGLHTGELFF. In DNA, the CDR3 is TGTGCCAGTAGTATATCTCCGGGACTACACACCGGGGAGCTGTTTTTT. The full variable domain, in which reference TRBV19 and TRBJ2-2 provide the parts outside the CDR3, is DGGITQSPKYLFRKEGQNVTLSCEQNLNHDAMYWYRQDPGQGLRLIYYSQIVNDFQKGDIAEGYSVSREKKESFPLTVTSAQKNPTAFYLCASSISPGLHTGELFFGEGSRLTVL.

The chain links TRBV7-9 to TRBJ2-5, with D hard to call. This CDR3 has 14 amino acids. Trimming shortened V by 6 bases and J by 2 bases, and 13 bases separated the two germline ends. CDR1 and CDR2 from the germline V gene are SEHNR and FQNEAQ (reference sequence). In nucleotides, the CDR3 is TGTGCCAGCAGATCGTGGGCGGATCAAGAGACCCAGTACTTC. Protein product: CASRSWADQETQYF. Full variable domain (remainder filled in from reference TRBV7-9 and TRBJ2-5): DTGVSQNPRHKITKRGQNVTFRCDPISEHNRLYWYRQTLGQGPEFLTYFQNEAQLEKSRLLSDRFSAERPKGSFSTLEIQRTEQGDSAMYLCASRSWADQETQYFGPGTRLLVL.

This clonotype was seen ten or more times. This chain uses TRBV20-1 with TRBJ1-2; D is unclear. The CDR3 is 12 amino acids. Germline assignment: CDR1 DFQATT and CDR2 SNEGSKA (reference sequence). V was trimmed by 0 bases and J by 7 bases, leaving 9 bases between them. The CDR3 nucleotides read TGCAGTGCTAGAGATGCGCGGGTTGGCTACACCTTC. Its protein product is CSARDARVGYTF.

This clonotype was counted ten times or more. The CDR3 region is CATSRAEPNTGELFF. The CDR3 DNA follows: TGTGCCACCAGTCGGGCAGAGCCTAACACCGGGGAGCTGTTTTTT. The rearrangement links TRBV24-1 to TRBJ2-2; D ambiguous. The germline V gene has CDR1 KGHDR and CDR2 SFDVKD. V dropped 6 bases and J dropped 2 bases, with 12 bases sitting between them. This CDR3 is 15 amino acids long.

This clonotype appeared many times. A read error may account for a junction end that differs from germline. In nucleotides, the CDR3 is TGTGCCAGCAGTCGGATTGACAGGGCCGTTTTT. Its translation is CASSRIDRAVF. The V gene is TRBV6-5, the J gene TRBJ1-1, with 7 bases matching TRBD1. The length of the CDR3 is 11 residues. CDR1 MNHEY and CDR2 SVGAGI come from the germline V gene.

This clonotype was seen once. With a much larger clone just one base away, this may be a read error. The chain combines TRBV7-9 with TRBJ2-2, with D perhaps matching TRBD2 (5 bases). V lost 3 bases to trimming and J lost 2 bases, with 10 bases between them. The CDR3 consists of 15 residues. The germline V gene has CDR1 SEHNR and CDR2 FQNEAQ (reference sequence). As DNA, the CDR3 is TGTGCCAGCAGCTTTGGTGGGAGAAACACCGGGGAGCTGTTTTTT. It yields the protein CASSFGGRNTGELFF.

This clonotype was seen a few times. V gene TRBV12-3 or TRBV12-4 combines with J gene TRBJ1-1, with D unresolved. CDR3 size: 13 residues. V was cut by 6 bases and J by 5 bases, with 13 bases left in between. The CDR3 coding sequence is TGTGCCAGCAGCACCCCCCCGAGAACTGAAGCTTTCTTT. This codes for CASSTPPRTEAFF.

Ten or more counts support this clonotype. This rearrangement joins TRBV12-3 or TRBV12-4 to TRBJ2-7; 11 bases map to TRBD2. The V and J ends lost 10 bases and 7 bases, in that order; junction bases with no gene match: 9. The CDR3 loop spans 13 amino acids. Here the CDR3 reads CATKTSGAPEQYF. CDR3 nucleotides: TGTGCCACCAAGACTAGCGGGGCCCCGGAGCAGTACTTC.

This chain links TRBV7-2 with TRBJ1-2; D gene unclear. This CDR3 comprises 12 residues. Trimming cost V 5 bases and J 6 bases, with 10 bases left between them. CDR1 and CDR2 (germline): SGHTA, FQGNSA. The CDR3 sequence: CASSPSLHGYTF. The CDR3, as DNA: TGTGCCAGCAGCCCTAGTCTGCATGGCTACACCTTC.

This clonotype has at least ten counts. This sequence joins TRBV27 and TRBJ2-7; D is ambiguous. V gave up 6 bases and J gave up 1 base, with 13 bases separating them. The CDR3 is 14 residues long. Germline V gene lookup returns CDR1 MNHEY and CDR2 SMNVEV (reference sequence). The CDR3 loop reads CASSETHSSYEQYF. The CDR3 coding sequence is TGTGCCAGCAGCGAGACGCACAGTTCCTACGAGCAGTACTTC.